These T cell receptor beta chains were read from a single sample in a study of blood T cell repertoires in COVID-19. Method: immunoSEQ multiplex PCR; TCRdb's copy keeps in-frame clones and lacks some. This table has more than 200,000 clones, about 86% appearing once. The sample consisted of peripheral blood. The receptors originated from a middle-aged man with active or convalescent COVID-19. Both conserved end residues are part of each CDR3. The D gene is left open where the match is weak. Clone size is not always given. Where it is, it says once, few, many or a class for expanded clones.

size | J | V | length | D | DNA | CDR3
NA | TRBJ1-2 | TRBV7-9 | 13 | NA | TGTGCCAGCAACCCCCAGGGATTCACCGGCTACACCTTC | CASNPQGFTGYTF
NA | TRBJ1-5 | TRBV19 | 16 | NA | TGTGCCAGTAGTCCATGGGTGGGCGGCGGGGATCAGCCCCAGCATTTT | CASSPWVGGGDQPQHF
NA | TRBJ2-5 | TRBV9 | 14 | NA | TGTGCCAGCAGCGTAGCCGGGACAAAAGAGACCCAGTACTTC | CASSVAGTKETQYF
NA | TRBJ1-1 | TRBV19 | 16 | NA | TGTGCCAGTAGTATAGCAGTAGGGCAGGGGAACACTGAAGCTTTCTTT | CASSIAVGQGNTEAFF
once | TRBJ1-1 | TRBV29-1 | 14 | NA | TGCAGCGATGGATCGGGACACCTGAACACTGAAGCTTTCTTT | CSDGSGHLNTEAFF
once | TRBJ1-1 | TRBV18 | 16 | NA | TGTGCCAGCTCACCTGTAGTTCGGGGGTTGGACACTGAAGCTTTCTTT | CASSPVVRGLDTEAFF
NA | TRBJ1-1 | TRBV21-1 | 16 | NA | TGTGCCAGCAGCAAAAGATCTGACAGCGAGAACACTGAAGCTTTCTTT | CASSKRSDSENTEAFF
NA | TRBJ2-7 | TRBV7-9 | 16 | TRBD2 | TGTGCCAGCAGCTTAGTGGCTAGCGGGAGGGCGGGGGAGCAGTACTTC | CASSLVASGRAGEQYF
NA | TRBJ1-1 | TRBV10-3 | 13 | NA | TGTGCCATCAGTGAGGACATGAACACTGAAGCTTTCTTT | CAISEDMNTEAFF
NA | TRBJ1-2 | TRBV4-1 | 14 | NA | TGCGCCAGCAGCCAAGAGGGAGGGAGCTATGGCTACACCTTC | CASSQEGGSYGYTF
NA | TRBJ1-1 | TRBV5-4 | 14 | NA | TGTGCCAGCAGCCTCGCGGGGGTGGACACTGAAGCTTTCTTT | CASSLAGVDTEAFF
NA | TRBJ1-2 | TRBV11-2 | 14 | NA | TGTGCCAGCAGCCACGAGGGGGGGACCTATGGCTACACCTTC | CASSHEGGTYGYTF
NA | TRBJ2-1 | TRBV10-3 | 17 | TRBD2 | TGTGCCATCAGTGGGACTAGCGGGAGGGAGTCCTACAATGAGCAGTTCTTC | CAISGTSGRESYNEQFF
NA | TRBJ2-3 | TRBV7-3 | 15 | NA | TGTGCCAGCAGCTTAACGGCTAGCAGCACAGATACGCAGTATTTT | CASSLTASSTDTQYF
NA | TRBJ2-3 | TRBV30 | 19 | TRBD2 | TGTGCCTGGAGTAAGGGGGTAGCGGGAGGGCGGACGGGCACAGATACGCAGTATTTT | CAWSKGVAGGRTGTDTQYF
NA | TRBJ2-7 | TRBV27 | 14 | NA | TGTGCCAGCAGTTTCGACAGTGACTCCTACGAGCAGTACTTC | CASSFDSDSYEQYF
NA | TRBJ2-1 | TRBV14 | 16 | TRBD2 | TGTGCCAGCAGCCCCCGACTAGCGGGAGGGTTCAATGAGCAGTTCTTC | CASSPRLAGGFNEQFF
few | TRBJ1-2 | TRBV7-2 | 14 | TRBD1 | TGTGCCAGCAGCACCTTGGACAGGAACTATGGCTACACCTTC | CASSTLDRNYGYTF
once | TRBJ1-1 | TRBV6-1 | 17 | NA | TGTGCCAGCAGTGAAACCGTGGGGGCGCGGGCTAACACTGAAGCTTTCTTT | CASSETVGARANTEAFF
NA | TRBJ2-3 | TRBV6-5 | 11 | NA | TGTGCGGAGGGGGCCCCAGATACGCAGTATTTT | CAEGAPDTQYF